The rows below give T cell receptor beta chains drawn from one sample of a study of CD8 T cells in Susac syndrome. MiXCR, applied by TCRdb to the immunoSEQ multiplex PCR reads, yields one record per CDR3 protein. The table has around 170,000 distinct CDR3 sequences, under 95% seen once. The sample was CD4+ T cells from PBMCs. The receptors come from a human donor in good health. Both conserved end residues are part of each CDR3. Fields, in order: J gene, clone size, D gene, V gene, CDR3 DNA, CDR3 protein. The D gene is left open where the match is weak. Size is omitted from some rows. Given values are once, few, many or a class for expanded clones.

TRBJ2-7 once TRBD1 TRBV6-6 TGTGCCAGCAGGGACGACGGGACAGGGGATTACGAGCAGTACTTC CASRDDGTGDYEQYF
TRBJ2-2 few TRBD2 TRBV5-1 TGCGCCAGCAGTCGACTAGCGGGGACGAACACCGGGGAGCTGTTTTTT CASSRLAGTNTGELFF
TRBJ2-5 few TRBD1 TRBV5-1 TGCGCCAGCAGCTTGGTGGGACAGGGAGAGACCCAGTACTTC CASSLVGQGETQYF
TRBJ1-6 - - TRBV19 TGTGCCAGTAGTATCCAGGGGAATTCACCCCTCCACTTT CASSIQGNSPLHF
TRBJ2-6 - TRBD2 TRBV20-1 TGCAGTGCACTCCTTAGCGGGAGGGCCCCTGGGGCCAACGTCCTGACTTTC CSALLSGRAPGANVLTF
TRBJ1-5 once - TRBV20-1 TGCAGTGCTAGAGAGACAGGCAATCAGCCCCAGCATTTT CSARETGNQPQHF
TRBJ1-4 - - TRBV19 TGTGCCAGCGGGTTTTCTAAAGAACTGTTTTTT CASGFSKELFF
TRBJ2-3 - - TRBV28 TGTGCCAGCAGTCGCCCCGGGGCTTTCGCAGATACGCAGTATTTT CASSRPGAFADTQYF
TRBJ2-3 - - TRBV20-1 TGCAGTGCTAGACACCCAACACAGGGAGACACAGATACGCAGTATTTT CSARHPTQGDTDTQYF
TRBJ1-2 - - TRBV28 TGTGCCAGCAGTTCGACAGAGTATGGCTACACCTTC CASSSTEYGYTF
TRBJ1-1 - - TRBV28 TGTGCCAGCAGTTTAGGCGGCAGGGCTCTCACTGAAGCTTTCTTT CASSLGGRALTEAFF
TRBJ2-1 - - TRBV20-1 TGCAGTGCGGAAGGGTTTAGGGGGCAGTTCTTC CSAEGFRGQFF
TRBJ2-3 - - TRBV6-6 TGTGCCAGCAGTACGGCGGCAGATACGCAGTATTTT CASSTAADTQYF
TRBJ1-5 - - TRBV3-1 TGTGCCAGCAGCCAAGGGCCACTAAGTCGGCAGCCCCAGCATTTT CASSQGPLSRQPQHF
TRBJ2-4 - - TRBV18 TGTGCCAGCTCACGAGGCCGCTCGGACGCCAAAAACATTCAGTACTTC CASSRGRSDAKNIQYF
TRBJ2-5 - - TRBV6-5 TGTGCCAGCAGTTACAGCGGGACAATCCAAGAGACCCAGTACTTC CASSYSGTIQETQYF
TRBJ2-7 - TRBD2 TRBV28 TGTGCCAGCACAGAGAGCGGGAGAGCCTACGAGCAGTACTTC CASTESGRAYEQYF
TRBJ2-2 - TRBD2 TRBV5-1 TGCGCCAGCAGCGCAGGACTAGCGGGGGGATTCACCGGGGAGCTGTTTTTT CASSAGLAGGFTGELFF
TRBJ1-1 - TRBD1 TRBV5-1 TGCGCCAGCAGCTTTGTATACAGGGGCGATAAGAACACTGAAGCTTTCTTT CASSFVYRGDKNTEAFF
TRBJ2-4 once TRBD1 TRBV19 TGTGCCAGTAGTATTCGGACAGGGGGAAACATTCAGTACTTC CASSIRTGGNIQYF